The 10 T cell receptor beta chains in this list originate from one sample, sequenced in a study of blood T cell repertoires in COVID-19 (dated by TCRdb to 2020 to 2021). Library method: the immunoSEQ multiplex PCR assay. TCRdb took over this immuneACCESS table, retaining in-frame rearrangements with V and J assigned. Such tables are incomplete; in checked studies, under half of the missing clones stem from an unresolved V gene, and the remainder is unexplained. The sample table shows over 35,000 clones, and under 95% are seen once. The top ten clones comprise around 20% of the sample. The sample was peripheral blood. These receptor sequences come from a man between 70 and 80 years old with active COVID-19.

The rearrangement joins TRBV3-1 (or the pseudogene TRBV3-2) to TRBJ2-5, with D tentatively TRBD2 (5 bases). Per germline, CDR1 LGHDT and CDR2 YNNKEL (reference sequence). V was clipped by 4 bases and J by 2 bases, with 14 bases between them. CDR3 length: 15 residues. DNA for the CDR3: TGTGCCAGCAGCCCACTAGGGCCCGCTCAAGAGACCCAGTACTTC. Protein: CASSPLGPAQETQYF.

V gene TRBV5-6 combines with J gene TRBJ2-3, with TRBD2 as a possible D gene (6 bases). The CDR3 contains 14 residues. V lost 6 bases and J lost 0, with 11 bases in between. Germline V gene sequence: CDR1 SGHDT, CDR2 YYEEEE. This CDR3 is CASTPGGSTDTQYF. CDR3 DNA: TGTGCCAGCACCCCCGGGGGAAGCACAGATACGCAGTATTTT.

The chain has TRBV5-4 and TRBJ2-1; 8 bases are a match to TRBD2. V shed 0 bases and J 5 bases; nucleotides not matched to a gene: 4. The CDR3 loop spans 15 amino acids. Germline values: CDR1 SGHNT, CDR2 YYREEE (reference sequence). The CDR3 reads CASSLELADHNEQFF. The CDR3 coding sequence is TGTGCCAGCAGCTTGGAACTAGCGGACCACAATGAGCAGTTCTTC.

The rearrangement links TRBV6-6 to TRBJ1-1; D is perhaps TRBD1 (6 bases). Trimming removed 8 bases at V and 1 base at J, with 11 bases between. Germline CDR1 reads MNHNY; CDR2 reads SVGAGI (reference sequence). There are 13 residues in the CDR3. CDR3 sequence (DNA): TGTGCCAGCGGACAGCTATCGAACACTGAAGCTTTCTTT. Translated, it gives CASGQLSNTEAFF.

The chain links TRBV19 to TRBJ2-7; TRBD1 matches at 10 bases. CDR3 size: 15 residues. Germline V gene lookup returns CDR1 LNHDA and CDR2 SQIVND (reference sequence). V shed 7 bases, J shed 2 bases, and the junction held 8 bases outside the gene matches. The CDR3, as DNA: TGTGCCAGTACACAGGCCGGGACAGGGGCCTACGAGCAGTACTTC. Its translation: CASTQAGTGAYEQYF. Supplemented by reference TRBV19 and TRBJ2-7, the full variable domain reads DGGITQSPKYLFRKEGQNVTLSCEQNLNHDAMYWYRQDPGQGLRLIYYSQIVNDFQKGDIAEGYSVSREKKESFPLTVTSAQKNPTAFYLCASTQAGTGAYEQYFGPGTRLTVT.

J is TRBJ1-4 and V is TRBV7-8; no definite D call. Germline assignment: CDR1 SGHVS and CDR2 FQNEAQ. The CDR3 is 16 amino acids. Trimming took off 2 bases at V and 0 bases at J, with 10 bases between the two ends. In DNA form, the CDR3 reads TGTGCCAGCAGCTTAAGGCGGTACGCAACTAATGAAAAACTGTTTTTT. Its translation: CASSLRRYATNEKLFF. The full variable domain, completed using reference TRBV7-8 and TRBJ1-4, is GAGVSQSPRYKVAKRGQDVALRCDPISGHVSLFWYQQALGQGPEFLTYFQNEAQLDKSGLPSDRFFAERPEGSVSTLKIQRTQQEDSAVYLCASSLRRYATNEKLFFGSGTQLSVL.

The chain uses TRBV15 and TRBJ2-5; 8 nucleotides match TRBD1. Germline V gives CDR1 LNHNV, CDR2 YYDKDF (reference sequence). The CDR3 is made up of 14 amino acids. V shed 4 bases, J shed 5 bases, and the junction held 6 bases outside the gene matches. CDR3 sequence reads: CATSKTGVLETQYF. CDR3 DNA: TGTGCCACCAGCAAGACAGGGGTCTTGGAGACCCAGTACTTC.

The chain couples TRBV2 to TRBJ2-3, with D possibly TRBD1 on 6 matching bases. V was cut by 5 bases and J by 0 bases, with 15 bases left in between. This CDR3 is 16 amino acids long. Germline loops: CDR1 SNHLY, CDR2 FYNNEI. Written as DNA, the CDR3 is TGTGCCAGCAGTTACGACAGGACCCCTAGCACAGATACGCAGTATTTT. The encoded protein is CASSYDRTPSTDTQYF.

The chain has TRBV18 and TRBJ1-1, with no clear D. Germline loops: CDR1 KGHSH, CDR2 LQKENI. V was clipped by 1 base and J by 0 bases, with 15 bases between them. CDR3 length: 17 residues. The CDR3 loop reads CASSPQIEGRMNTEAFF. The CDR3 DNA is TGTGCCAGCTCACCACAGATAGAAGGGAGGATGAACACTGAAGCTTTCTTT.

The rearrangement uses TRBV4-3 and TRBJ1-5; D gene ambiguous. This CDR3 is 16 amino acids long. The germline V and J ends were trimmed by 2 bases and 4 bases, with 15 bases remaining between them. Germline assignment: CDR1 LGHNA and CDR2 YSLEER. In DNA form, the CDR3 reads TGCGCCAGCAGCCAATACGCAACCCCGGGTAATCAGCCCCAGCATTTT. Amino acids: CASSQYATPGNQPQHF.